This T cell receptor (beta chain) was captured by sequencing in a study of CXCR3-negative and CXCR3-positive naive CD8 T cells. Overall study findings and caveats: When CXCR3-positive naive cells were set against CXCR3-negative naive cells, the former had more hydrophobic TRB CDR3s.

The CDR3 has 12 residues. Among CD8+ T cells, naive ones were CD45RO-CCR7+CD27+CD95-. The authors made the TRB cDNA libraries by 5' RACE using UMI labels. From the 5' RACE reads, TCRdb lists one entry per CDR3 protein and no DNA. The sample has 130,000 to 150,000 distinct CDR3 sequences. About this clonotype: The antigen is unknown.

What was sequenced was naive CXCR3+ CD8+ T cells from blood. Regarding subset: CD45RO-CCR7+CD27+CD95- naive CD8+ T cells expressing CXCR3 (TNR3+). The clonotype was recovered from a human donor in good health. Some clones in this sample may be carry-over from other donors' samples. The rearrangement joins TRBV12-3 or TRBV12-4 to TRBJ2-7; TCRdb gives TRBD2 as the D gene, but with no DNA this cannot be confirmed. CDR3 sequence reads: CASSGREGEQYF.